The subject of this entry is one T cell receptor beta chain. Which antigen it targets is not known. The record has no base qualities; no much larger clone is one base away. TCR CDR3 regions were amplified from genomic DNA by multiplex PCR using the deep immunoSEQ assay. For each cell subset, the extracted genomic DNA was distributed evenly across all wells of several immunoSEQ 96-well plates, and each plate served as one replicate. For sorted subsets, each replicate PCR was loaded with approximately 200 ng genomic DNA, equivalent to 30,000 or so T cell genomes. Purified libraries were measured with a Qubit 3.0 fluorometer, size-checked on a Bioanalyzer 2100, and measured again with the KAPA Library Quantification kit. Every immunoSEQ 96-well plate was sequenced on a dedicated single-read 150-cycle Illumina NextSeq 550 flow cell. The original pipeline was this. Because only junctional sequences without quality scores were contained in the immunoSEQ output, filtering matching that applied to full-length reads could not be performed. Sequences were annotated with PyIR, a Python wrapper for IgBLAST v1.9, using IMGT germline references to assign V/J genes and CDR3. Reads were filtered out if the reads had weak V/J assignments (E-value above 1e-6), no CDR3, stop codons, out-of-frame junctions, or ambiguous translated residues. V3J clonotypes were defined as sequences sharing an identical inferred V gene, J gene, and CDR3 amino acid sequence. Percentage overlap between repertoires was computed as shared unique clonotypes divided by the size of the smaller repertoire. RTK rarefaction, the Chao1 estimator, and Recon v2.1 estimates of unobserved clonotypes were used to assess repertoire richness. Generation probabilities were computed with OLGA for all TCRbeta clonotypes obtained by the gDNA method from four donors. Entries here come from immuneACCESS through TCRdb and include only in-frame sequences with V and J called. Some clones fail to appear in such tables; in the studies checked, an unresolved V gene covers under half of the shortfall, and the cause of the remainder is unknown. V and J calls and clone size are those listed in that table; D and trimming were worked out from the DNA. Counted in this sample were a few million clones; roughly 92% of them appeared once. The leading ten clones occupy roughly 0.15% of the sample.

This sample is drawn from a study of shared clonotypes between healthy human individuals (dated by TCRdb to 2018 to 2021). In the study overall: Three men and two women, aged 18 to 49 years, made up the cohort. Per donor, three plates each were used for CD4 naive and CD4 memory, two for CD8 naive, and one for CD8 memory. Different laboratories and diverse techniques were used to prepare libraries and sequence TCR repertoires, to increase sequencing depth and limit assay-specific biases. Each donor's leukapheresis produced roughly between roughly 0.85 and 10 billion PBMCs. To estimate repertoire size and how much clonotypes are shared between individuals, the study performed deep sequencing of blood TCR repertoires from a few healthy adults.

The germline V end is reduced by 4 bases and the J end by 5 bases; junction bases left unmatched: 5. The CDR3 contains 13 residues, cysteine and phenylalanine counted. The sequence is cut down to CDR3 DNA, 39 bases in frame from base 1. The donors were healthy, HIV-negative adults who had no recently reported acute infections or vaccinations. Only Caucasian adults living in Nashville, Tennessee, USA were represented among the donors. CD4+ T cells were enriched by magnetic negative selection; naive cells were then positively selected on CD45RA, and the negative fraction formed the memory subset. After blood collection by leukapheresis, PBMCs were isolated using Ficoll-Histopaque density gradient centrifugation and then cryopreserved in the vapor phase of liquid nitrogen. Purity and quantity of every magnetically sorted T cell population were checked by analytical flow cytometry. From each sorted fraction, genomic DNA was isolated and quantified by UV absorbance on a Nanodrop 2000c.

What the authors observed across the whole study: Higher generation probabilities were observed for clonotypes shared by all four sorted-subset donors than for non-shared clonotypes. Sampling was restricted to blood, and TCR repertoires in tissues likely differ from the TCR repertoires found in blood. Across a handful of donors, roughly 5.1% of naive CD4, around 3.3% of naive CD8, about 2% of memory CD4, and approximately 0.4% of memory CD8 clonotypes were shared. Based on pairwise subsampling, the degree of clonotype sharing among donors was expected to be affected by sequencing depth. Because the study included only a small number of donors, the genetic and exposure-history diversity represented was limited. Naive subsets generally had larger estimated clonotype richness than memory subsets did. Incomplete sequencing was indicated by rarefaction of sorted-subset datasets, despite the large sequencing depth.

Recombination connected TRBV5-3 to TRBJ1-2, and 7 bases in between align with TRBD1. TRBV5-3 is noted as an ORF with a role that remains uncertain. The TCR was taken from a man aged 18 to 29 in good health. Input material: naive CD4+ T cells sorted from blood. According to the study, the label for this sample's cell subset or site signals: CD45RA+ positively selected. The DNA reads as follows: TGTGCCAGAAGCCGACAGGGATCTTATGGCTACACCTTC. It is translated as CARSRQGSYGYTF.